This T cell receptor (beta chain) came from a study of blood T cell repertoires in COVID-19. Study summary: Acute and convalescent COVID-19 specimens originated in the United States, Italy and Spain.

This clone showed up just once. Study processing details: Estimation of nucleated cell counts relied on the amplification of reference gene primers. The protocol was immunoSEQ multiplex PCR, while the TCRdb copy is restricted to in-frame clones and leaves out a portion. Clone size and V and J calls were adopted from that table, with D and trimming inferred from the DNA. The sample holds 400,000 to 450,000 clones, 88% seen once. Looked up from germline, CDR1 is SGHVS and CDR2 is FQNEAQ. V lost 6 bases to trimming and J lost 8 bases, with 16 bases between them. The CDR3 is made up of 13 amino acids. The V gene is TRBV7-8, the J gene TRBJ1-1; the D gene is possibly TRBD1 (6 bases). The sequence derives from a woman in her fifties or sixties with COVID-19, enrolled during active disease. Specimen: peripheral blood. CDR3 nucleotides: TGTGCCAGCAGTCGGGGGGCGCAAGTCGAAGCTTTCTTT. It yields the protein CASSRGAQVEAFF.